The next 2 T cell receptor beta chains were all read from a single sample in a study of blood T cell repertoires in COVID-19. Method: immunoSEQ multiplex PCR; TCRdb's copy keeps in-frame clones and lacks some. Altogether approximately 130,000 clones are present, about 85% being singletons, with the ten largest covering roughly 4.5%. Specimen: peripheral blood. Receptor source: a human donor in a cohort sampled during active COVID-19.

The V call is TRBV7-2, the J call TRBJ2-6, with TRBD1 as a possible D gene (6 bases). Trimming pared 4 bases from V and 0 bases from J, leaving 10 bases between. CDR3 length: 16 amino acids. Germline V CDR1 and CDR2: SGHTA, FQGNSA. As DNA, the CDR3 is TGTGCCAGCAGCTCTGGGACAAACTCTGGGGCCAACGTCCTGACTTTC. Amino acids: CASSSGTNSGANVLTF.

The J gene is TRBJ1-2, the V gene TRBV7-2; TRBD1 matches at 10 bases. The CDR3 runs to 14 residues. Germline assignment: CDR1 SGHTA and CDR2 FQGNSA. J lost 6 bases, V lost 5 bases, and 6 bases had no gene match. Here the CDR3 reads CASSVGGTGDGYTF. The CDR3 DNA reads as TGTGCCAGCAGCGTAGGCGGGACAGGGGATGGCTACACCTTC.